This TCR beta chain was recovered during a study of blood T cell repertoires in COVID-19. The authors' processing: The authors estimated nucleated cell counts from reference gene primer amplification. Produced via immunoSEQ multiplex PCR; TCRdb's table is partial and in-frame only. V and J calls and clone size are given by that table; D and trimming were obtained from the DNA. The table lists some 150,000 clones, over 75% of them singletons. Germline CDR1 and CDR2: LGHNT and FRNRAP. The CDR3 totals 15 residues. Trimming took 1 base from V and 4 from J; bases not matched to a gene: 3. The origin of this receptor is a man aged 45-60 years with acute or convalescent COVID-19. The source material was peripheral blood. This chain connects TRBV12-5 to TRBJ2-1, with TRBD2 identical over 8 bases. For the CDR3, the DNA is TGTGCTAGTGGTTTGGATACTAGCGGTTACAATGAGCAGTTCTTC. This sequence encodes CASGLDTSGYNEQFF.